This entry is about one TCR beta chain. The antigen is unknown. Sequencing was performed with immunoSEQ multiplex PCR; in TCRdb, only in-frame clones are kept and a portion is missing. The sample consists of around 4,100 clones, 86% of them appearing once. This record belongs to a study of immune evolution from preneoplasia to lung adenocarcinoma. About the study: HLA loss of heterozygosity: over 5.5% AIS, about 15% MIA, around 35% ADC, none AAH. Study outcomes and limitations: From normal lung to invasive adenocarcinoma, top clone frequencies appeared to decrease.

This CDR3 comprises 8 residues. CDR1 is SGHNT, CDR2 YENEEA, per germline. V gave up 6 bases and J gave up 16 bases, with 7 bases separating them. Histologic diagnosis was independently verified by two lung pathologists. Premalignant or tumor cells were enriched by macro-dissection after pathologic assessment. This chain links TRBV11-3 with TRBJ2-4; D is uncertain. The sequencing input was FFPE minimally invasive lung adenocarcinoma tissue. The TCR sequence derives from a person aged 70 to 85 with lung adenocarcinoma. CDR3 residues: CASSFRYF. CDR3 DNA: TGTGCCAGCAGTTTTCGCTACTTC. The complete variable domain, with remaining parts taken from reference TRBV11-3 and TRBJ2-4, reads EAGVVQSPRYKIIEKKQPVAFWCNPISGHNTLYWYLQNLGQGPELLIRYENEEAVDDSQLPKDRFSAERLKGVDSTLKIQPAELGDSAVYLCASSFRYFGAGTRLSVL.